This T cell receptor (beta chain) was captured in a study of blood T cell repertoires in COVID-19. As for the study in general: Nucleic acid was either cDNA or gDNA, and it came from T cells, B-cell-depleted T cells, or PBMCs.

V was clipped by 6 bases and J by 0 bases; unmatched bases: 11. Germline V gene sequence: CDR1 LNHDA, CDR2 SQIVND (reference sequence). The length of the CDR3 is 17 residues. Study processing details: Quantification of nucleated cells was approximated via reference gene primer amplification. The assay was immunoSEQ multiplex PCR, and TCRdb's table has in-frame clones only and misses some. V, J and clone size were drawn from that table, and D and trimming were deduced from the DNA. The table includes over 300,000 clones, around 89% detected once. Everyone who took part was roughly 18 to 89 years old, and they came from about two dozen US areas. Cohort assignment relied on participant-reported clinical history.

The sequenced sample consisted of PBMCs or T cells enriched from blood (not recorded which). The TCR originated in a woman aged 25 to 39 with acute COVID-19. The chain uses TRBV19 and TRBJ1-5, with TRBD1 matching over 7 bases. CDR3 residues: CASRNFPTGRSNQPQHF. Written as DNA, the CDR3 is TGTGCCAGTAGAAACTTCCCGACAGGGCGTAGCAATCAGCCCCAGCATTTT.